This is a list of T cell receptor beta chains from one sample in a study of blood T cell repertoires in COVID-19. The protocol was immunoSEQ multiplex PCR, while the TCRdb copy is restricted to in-frame clones and leaves out a portion. This sample has about 190,000 clones, with more than 70% found just once. The sequenced material came from peripheral blood. The receptors originated from a woman aged 80 or over with active or convalescent COVID-19. Both conserved end residues are part of each CDR3. Fields, in order: V gene, CDR3 protein.

v_gene: TRBV6-2/TRBV6-3; CDR3aa: CASSYPAGGDLFNEQFF
v_gene: TRBV27; CDR3aa: CASSLNGIWTRDSPLHF
v_gene: TRBV7-9; CDR3aa: CASSFPNTIYF
v_gene: TRBV4-3; CDR3aa: CASSQYTTGTSTEAFF
v_gene: TRBV10-3; CDR3aa: CAISDLQGASEQYF
v_gene: TRBV27; CDR3aa: CASSSGGSYTEAFF
v_gene: TRBV28; CDR3aa: CASSSYSGGAFLQFF
v_gene: TRBV29-1; CDR3aa: CSVDLATTAEQFF
v_gene: TRBV21-1; CDR3aa: CASSKVSLGRLFQETQYF
v_gene: TRBV5-1; CDR3aa: CASSPMSQGNEQYF
v_gene: TRBV5-5; CDR3aa: CASSLGPGEGVGNQPQHF
v_gene: TRBV7-6; CDR3aa: CASSQGTSGGYNEQFF
v_gene: TRBV11-3; CDR3aa: CATPGAEQYF
v_gene: TRBV28; CDR3aa: CASSKQGALGYTF
v_gene: TRBV5-1; CDR3aa: CASSPGTGRLETQYF
v_gene: TRBV18; CDR3aa: CASSPAQGVDGYTF
v_gene: TRBV9; CDR3aa: CASSVGPSQETQYF
v_gene: TRBV9; CDR3aa: CASSVTGTGESYEQYF
v_gene: TRBV19; CDR3aa: CASRGQILGTGPLTEAFF
v_gene: TRBV6-5; CDR3aa: CASRGASYNEQFF
v_gene: TRBV18; CDR3aa: CASSLGATSFSYEQYF
v_gene: TRBV6-5; CDR3aa: CAFHRVQPQHF